This record looks at one TCR beta chain sequence and its context. Clones were sequenced by immunoSEQ multiplex PCR, and TCRdb holds only the in-frame ones, with some missing. The table has around 16,000 clones, roughly three quarters seen once. This sample was included in a study of blood T cell repertoires in COVID-19. Study summary: Spain, Italy and the United States supplied samples that represented acute and convalescent COVID-19.

In germline, CDR1 is KGHDR, CDR2 SFDVKD. The CDR3 contains 13 residues. V was trimmed by 4 bases and J by 6 bases, leaving 11 bases between them. This receptor was obtained from a man between 65 and 85 years old with active or convalescent COVID-19. The rearrangement uses TRBV24-1 and TRBJ1-2, with TRBD1 as a possible D gene (5 bases). Input material: peripheral blood. In DNA form, the CDR3 reads TGTGCCACCAGTGAGTCAGGGTACGATGGCTACACCTTC. Amino acids: CATSESGYDGYTF.